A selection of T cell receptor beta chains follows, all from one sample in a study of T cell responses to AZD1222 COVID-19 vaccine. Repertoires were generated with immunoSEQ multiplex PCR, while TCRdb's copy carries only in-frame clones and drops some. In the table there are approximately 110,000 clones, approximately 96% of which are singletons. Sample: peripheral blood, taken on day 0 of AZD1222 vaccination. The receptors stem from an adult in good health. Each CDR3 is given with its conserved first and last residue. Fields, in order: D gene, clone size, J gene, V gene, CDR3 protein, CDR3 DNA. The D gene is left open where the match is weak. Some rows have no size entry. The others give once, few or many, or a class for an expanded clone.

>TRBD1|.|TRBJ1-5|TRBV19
CASSIPGQGFSNQPQHF
TGTGCCAGTAGTATTCCGGGACAGGGGTTTAGCAATCAGCCCCAGCATTTT
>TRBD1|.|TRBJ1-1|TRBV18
CASSPARQGAANTEAFF
TGTGCCAGCTCACCAGCTCGGCAGGGGGCGGCGAACACTGAAGCTTTCTTT
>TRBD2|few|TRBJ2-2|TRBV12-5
CASGPSGGLTGELFF
TGTGCTAGTGGCCCAAGCGGGGGGCTCACCGGGGAGCTGTTTTTT
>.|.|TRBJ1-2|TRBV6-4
CASSDGHYGYTF
TGTGCCAGCAGTGATGGGCACTATGGCTACACCTTC
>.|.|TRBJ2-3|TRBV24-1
CATRGFTDTQYF
TGTGCCACCAGAGGGTTCACAGATACGCAGTATTTT
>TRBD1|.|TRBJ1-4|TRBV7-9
CASSPKGGGVEKLFF
TGTGCCAGCAGTCCGAAGGGAGGGGGCGTTGAAAAACTGTTTTTT
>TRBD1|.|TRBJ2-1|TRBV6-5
CASSYDRGSYNEQFF
TGTGCCAGCAGTTACGACAGGGGATCCTACAATGAGCAGTTCTTC
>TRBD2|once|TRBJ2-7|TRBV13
CASSGSGRFYEQYF
TGTGCCAGCAGCGGTAGCGGGAGGTTCTACGAGCAGTACTTC
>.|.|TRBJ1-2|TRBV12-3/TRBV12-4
CASRGSNYGYTF
TGTGCCAGCAGGGGATCTAACTATGGCTACACCTTC
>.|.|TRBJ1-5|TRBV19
CASSLTPAGEQPQHF
TGTGCCAGTAGTCTGACCCCCGCAGGGGAGCAGCCCCAGCATTTT
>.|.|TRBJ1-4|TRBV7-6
CASSARPPTLNEKLFF
TGTGCCAGCAGCGCCAGACCGCCGACGCTTAATGAAAAACTGTTTTTT
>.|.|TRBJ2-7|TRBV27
CASSFSSGPVELYEQYF
TGTGCCAGCAGTTTTTCAAGCGGCCCAGTGGAACTCTACGAGCAGTACTTC
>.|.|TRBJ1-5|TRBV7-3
CASSPTGDSNQPQHF
TGTGCCAGCAGCCCAACGGGGGATAGCAATCAGCCCCAGCATTTT
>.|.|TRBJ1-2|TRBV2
CASRTDLNNYGYTF
TGTGCCAGCAGGACGGACTTGAATAACTATGGCTACACCTTC
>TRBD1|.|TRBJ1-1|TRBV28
CASSPAGGRWTEAFF
TGTGCCAGCAGTCCGGCAGGGGGTAGGTGGACTGAAGCTTTCTTT
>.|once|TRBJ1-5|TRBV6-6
CASSSGRGDSNQPQHF
TGTGCCAGCAGTTCCGGGCGCGGAGATAGCAATCAGCCCCAGCATTTT
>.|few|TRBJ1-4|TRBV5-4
CASTIERSNEKLFF
TGTGCCAGCACGATAGAGCGGTCTAATGAAAAACTGTTTTTT
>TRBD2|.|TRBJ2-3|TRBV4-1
CASSQYPRTRREVDTQYF
TGCGCCAGCAGCCAATACCCACGGACTAGAAGGGAAGTAGATACGCAGTATTTT
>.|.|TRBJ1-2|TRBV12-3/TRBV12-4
CASSSVLGNGYTF
TGTGCCAGCAGCTCCGTATTGGGCAATGGCTACACCTTC
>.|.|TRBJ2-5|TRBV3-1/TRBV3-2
CASSRQGVTKETQYF
TGTGCCAGCAGCCGTCAAGGGGTAACCAAAGAGACCCAGTACTTC
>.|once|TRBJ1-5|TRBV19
CASSSGGNQPQHF
TGTGCCAGTAGTTCCGGGGGCAATCAGCCCCAGCATTTT
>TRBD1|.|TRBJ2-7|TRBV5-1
CASSLDLRAGGGYEQYF
TGCGCCAGCAGCTTGGACTTAAGGGCAGGGGGTGGCTACGAGCAGTACTTC
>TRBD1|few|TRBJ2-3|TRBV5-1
CASSLATGKDTQYF
TGCGCCAGCAGCTTGGCGACAGGGAAAGATACGCAGTATTTT
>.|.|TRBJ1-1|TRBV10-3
CAISGEMNTEAFF
TGTGCCATCAGCGGGGAAATGAACACTGAAGCTTTCTTT
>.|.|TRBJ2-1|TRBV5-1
CASTWEESSYNEQFF
TGCGCCAGCACGTGGGAGGAAAGCTCCTACAATGAGCAGTTCTTC
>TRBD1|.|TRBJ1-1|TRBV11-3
CASQIYRGTEAFF
TGTGCCAGCCAGATCTACAGGGGAACTGAAGCTTTCTTT
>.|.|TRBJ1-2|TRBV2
CASRLTVPYGYTF
TGTGCCAGCAGACTGACAGTACCCTATGGCTACACCTTC
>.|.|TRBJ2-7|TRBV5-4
CASSSQVVTPWAEQYF
TGTGCCAGCAGCTCGCAGGTGGTTACCCCTTGGGCCGAGCAGTACTTC